The T cell receptor gamma chain under discussion was sequenced for a study of γδ T cells in repeated Plasmodium falciparum infection. Vgamma9/Vdelta2+ and Vdelta2-negative gammadelta T cells were flow-sorted from PBMC for bulk sequencing. CDR1 is GITISATS and CDR2 is ISYDGTV in the germline V gene (reference sequence). This CDR3 contains 14 residues. This clone was seen a handful of times. TCRdb shows a much larger clone's protein in place of this DNA's translation, and the two differ at residue 5, likely through a read error; the protein shown is translated from the DNA. TCRdb reapplied CATT to the multiplex PCR reads. The sample holds approximately 26,000 gamma-chain clones, 2.5% to 3.5% seen once.

The TCR sequence derives from a pool of human donors (malaria-infected and uninfected, not separated). The chain carries TRGV9 and TRGJ1 or TRGJ2. TCRdb offers no J gene call, so here the DNA was matched to germline to obtain one. The specimen sequenced was gamma-delta T cells from blood. This chain's CDR3 is CALWGVTDYYKKLF. The CDR3 bases are TGTGCCTTGTGGGGGGTGACGGACTATTATAAGAAACTCTTT.